Listed below are T cell receptor beta chains from one sample, sequenced in a study of blood T cells in healthy people across ages. TCRdb re-derived calls from the 5' RACE reads in MiXCR, one entry per CDR3 protein. The sample records about 780,000 distinct CDR3 sequences, around 50% being singletons. The sample was blood. These receptors were obtained from a man older than 75 in good health. The conserved cysteine and the conserved F or W are not part of the CDR3 here.

TRBV20-1	TRBJ2-1	SAEGAPMHNEQF
TRBV2	TRBJ2-6	ASSPGTGILGASVLT
TRBV2	TRBJ2-5	ASSRLQGSGQTQY
TRBV15	TRBJ2-1	ATSSRNVDEQF
TRBV6-2/TRBV6-3	TRBJ2-7	ASRISGRSPYEQY
TRBV18	TRBJ2-1	ASSPQAGGNNEQF
TRBV29-1	TRBJ2-2	SARDSLNTGELF
TRBV29-1	TRBJ1-6	SVGGFGVNYSPLH
TRBV29-1	TRBJ2-4	SVGTSGNHMY
TRBV7-9	NA	ASSLATGISGEQY
TRBV29-1	TRBJ2-7	SVGWESYEQY
TRBV5-6	TRBJ1-5	ASSFGTTHNQPQH
TRBV20-1	TRBJ2-3	SAPGKGTDTQY
TRBV6-2/TRBV6-3	TRBJ1-5	ASSSGKGTSNQPQH
TRBV29-1	TRBJ2-1	SAFGGLAGGPVNEQF
TRBV4-3	TRBJ2-3	ASSQDPTSKSQDTQY
TRBV28	NA	ASSLAQGYGEQY
TRBV5-1	TRBJ1-1	ASSRDRANTEAF
TRBV19	TRBJ2-7	ASSMIGQSYEQY
TRBV24-1	TRBJ2-5	ATSNQRGGSETQY
TRBV6-5	TRBJ2-5	ASSLDWVTQY
TRBV6-5	TRBJ1-2	ASTPGATNYGYT
TRBV29-1	TRBJ1-1	SVDQGKGTEAF
TRBV29-1	NA	SVDRQVGGETQY
TRBV4-2	TRBJ1-5	ASSQESNQPQH
TRBV18	TRBJ2-3	ASSPLIGQGASDTQY
TRBV29-1	TRBJ2-7	SVGGTSGRVYEQY
TRBV29-1	TRBJ2-3	SVEDLPGEVDTQY
TRBV10-2	TRBJ2-1	ASSNRGPSSYNEQF
TRBV29-1	TRBJ1-2	SVEVDRADYGYT
TRBV27	TRBJ2-1	ASSPGTYNEQF
TRBV29-1	TRBJ2-3	SVEDGSYTQY
TRBV29-1	TRBJ2-5	SFPGGTSGETQY
TRBV27	TRBJ1-4	ASTLRAQEGQLF
TRBV7-2	TRBJ2-3	ASSLTRSSGLRDTQY
TRBV4-3	TRBJ2-7	ASSQDTGRNTEQY
TRBV29-1	TRBJ1-1	SVVAGAGNTEAF
TRBV4-3	TRBJ2-1	ASSQARGYEQF
TRBV7-9	TRBJ1-6	ASSLVGQDSPLH
TRBV7-6	NA	ASSLGTTWAKIQGTQY
TRBV5-1	TRBJ2-1	ASSWSPGQGVFNEQF